This T cell receptor (beta chain) was obtained from a study of neurological immune-mediated disorders. General study points: Patients with HTLV-1-associated myelopathy had the highest level of TCR clonal expansion, whereas patients with multiple sclerosis had the lowest level, falling beneath the level found in healthy controls. CDR3 amino acid sequences found in expanded clones were never shared across subjects, suggesting private repertoires in all groups.

The CDR3 has 11 residues. Looked up from germline, CDR1 is DFQATT and CDR2 is SNEGSKA (reference sequence). V lost 7 bases and J lost 3, with 9 bases in between. This clonotype showed up many times. The antigen is unknown. A 10-nucleotide random UMI tagged transcripts in template-switch 5'RACE cDNA synthesis. The output of every sequencing run, over 180 million TCR-beta sequences, came from 15-18 subjects. TCRdb re-called the 5' RACE reads through MiXCR, storing one row per CDR3 protein. The sample includes about 46,000 distinct CDR3 sequences, about 2% of them seen just once. This receptor was obtained from a woman aged 40 to 49 with multiple sclerosis. What was sequenced was PBMCs. The V call is TRBV20-1, the J call TRBJ1-2; weak D call: TRBD1 (5 bases). Here the CDR3 reads CSGGVDYGYTF. The CDR3 DNA reads as TGCAGTGGGGGGGTGGACTATGGCTACACCTTC.